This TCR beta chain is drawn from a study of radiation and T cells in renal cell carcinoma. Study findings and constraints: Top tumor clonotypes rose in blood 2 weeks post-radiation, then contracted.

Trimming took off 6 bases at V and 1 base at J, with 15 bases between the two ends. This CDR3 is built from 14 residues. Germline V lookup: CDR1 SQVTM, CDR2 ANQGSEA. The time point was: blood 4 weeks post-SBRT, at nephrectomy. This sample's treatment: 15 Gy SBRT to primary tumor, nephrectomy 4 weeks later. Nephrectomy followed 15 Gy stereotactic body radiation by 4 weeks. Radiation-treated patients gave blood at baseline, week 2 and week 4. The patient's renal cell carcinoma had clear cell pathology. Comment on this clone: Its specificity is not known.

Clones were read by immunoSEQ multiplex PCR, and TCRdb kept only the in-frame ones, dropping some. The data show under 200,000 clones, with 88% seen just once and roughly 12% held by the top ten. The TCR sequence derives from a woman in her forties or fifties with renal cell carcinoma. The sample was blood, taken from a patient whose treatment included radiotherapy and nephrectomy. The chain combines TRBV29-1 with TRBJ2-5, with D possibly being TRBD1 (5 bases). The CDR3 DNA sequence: TGCAGCGTGCCAGCGACAGTGGGCCAAGAGACCCAGTACTTC. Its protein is CSVPATVGQETQYF. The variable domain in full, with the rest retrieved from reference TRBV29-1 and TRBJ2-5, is SAVISQKPSRDICQRGTSLTIQCQVDSQVTMMFWYRQQPGQSLTLIATANQGSEATYESGFVIDKFPISRPNLTFSTLTVSNMSPEDSSIYLCSVPATVGQETQYFGPGTRLLVL.